The sequence of this T cell receptor beta chain was determined in a study of CD4+ T cells in melanoma. Study-level findings and limits: Reportedly, melanoma neoantigen-specific CD4+ T cells showed varied differentiation states. CD8+ T cell, macrophage and B cell function reportedly correlated with neoantigen-specific CD4+ T cells.

The CDR3 runs to 13 residues. Germline-derived CDR1 and CDR2 are SGHTA and FQGTGA. Trimming stripped 5 bases from V and 5 bases from J, with 12 bases between. Method: immunoSEQ multiplex PCR; TCRdb's copy keeps in-frame clones and lacks some. Found here are approximately 14,000 clones, 62% of them singletons; the top ten hold approximately 15%. This clone appeared a few times. Its antigen is not identified. Sequenced input: cells from a culture (not recorded whether cultured in vitro). This chain links TRBV7-3 with TRBJ1-1; no definite D call. The sequence was collected from a human donor with melanoma. The CDR3 coding sequence is TGTGCCAGCAGCACGACCCCCGGGACTGAAGCTTTCTTT. It yields the protein CASSTTPGTEAFF.